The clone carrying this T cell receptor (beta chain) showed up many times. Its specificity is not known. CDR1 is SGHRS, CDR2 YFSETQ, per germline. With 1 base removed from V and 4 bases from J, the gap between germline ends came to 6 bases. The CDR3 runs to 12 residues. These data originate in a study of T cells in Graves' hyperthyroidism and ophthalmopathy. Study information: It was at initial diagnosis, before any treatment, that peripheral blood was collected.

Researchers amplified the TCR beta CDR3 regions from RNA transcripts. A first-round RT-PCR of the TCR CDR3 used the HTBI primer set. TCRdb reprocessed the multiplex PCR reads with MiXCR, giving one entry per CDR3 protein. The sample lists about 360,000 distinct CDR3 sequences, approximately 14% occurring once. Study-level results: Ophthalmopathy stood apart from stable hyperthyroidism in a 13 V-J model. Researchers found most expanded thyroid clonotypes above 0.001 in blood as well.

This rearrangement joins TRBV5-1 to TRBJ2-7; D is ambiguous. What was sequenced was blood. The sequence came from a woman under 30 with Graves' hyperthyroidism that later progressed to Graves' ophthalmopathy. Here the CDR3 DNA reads TGCGCCAGCAGCTTGACACGTTACGAGCAGTACTTC. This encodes CASSLTRYEQYF. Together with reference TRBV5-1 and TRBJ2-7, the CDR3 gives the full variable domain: KAGVTQTPRYLIKTRGQQVTLSCSPISGHRSVSWYQQTPGQGLQFLFEYFSETQRNKGNFPGRFSGRQFSNSRSEMNVSTLELGDSALYLCASSLTRYEQYFGPGTRLTVT.